The subject of this entry is one T cell receptor (beta chain). Antigen: not known. The sample is drawn from a study of T-cell memory formation after mild COVID-19. Germline CDR1 LGHNA, CDR2 YSLEER. Deletions cut 1 base from V and 9 bases from J, with 12 bases between. The CDR3 extends over 13 amino acids. Study conclusions and caveats: Whether day 37 second-wave clones are SARS-CoV-2-specific was not confirmed. Pre-infection memory contained some responding clones, which suggested that cross-reactive memory had joined. Contracting clones, day 15 to 85, had balanced CD4/CD8, and later expanders favored CD4+.

Constant-segment-primed 5'RACE gave TCR alpha and TCR beta cDNA libraries with sample barcodes and UMIs. TCRdb re-derived calls from the 5' RACE reads in MiXCR, one entry per CDR3 protein. Of about 360,000 distinct CDR3 sequences listed, around 14% are singletons. The sequence came from a man between 18 and 29 years old who had mild COVID-19 (a few samples of this study predate the infection). Cell type and time point are not known. The chain is built from TRBV4-3 and TRBJ1-2; the D gene is possibly TRBD1 (5 bases). Sequences were obtained from PBMCs or a T cell subset sorted from them (not recorded which). CDR3 residues: CASSQGSYRSYTF. DNA for the CDR3: TGCGCCAGCAGCCAAGGTTCCTACAGGAGCTACACCTTC.